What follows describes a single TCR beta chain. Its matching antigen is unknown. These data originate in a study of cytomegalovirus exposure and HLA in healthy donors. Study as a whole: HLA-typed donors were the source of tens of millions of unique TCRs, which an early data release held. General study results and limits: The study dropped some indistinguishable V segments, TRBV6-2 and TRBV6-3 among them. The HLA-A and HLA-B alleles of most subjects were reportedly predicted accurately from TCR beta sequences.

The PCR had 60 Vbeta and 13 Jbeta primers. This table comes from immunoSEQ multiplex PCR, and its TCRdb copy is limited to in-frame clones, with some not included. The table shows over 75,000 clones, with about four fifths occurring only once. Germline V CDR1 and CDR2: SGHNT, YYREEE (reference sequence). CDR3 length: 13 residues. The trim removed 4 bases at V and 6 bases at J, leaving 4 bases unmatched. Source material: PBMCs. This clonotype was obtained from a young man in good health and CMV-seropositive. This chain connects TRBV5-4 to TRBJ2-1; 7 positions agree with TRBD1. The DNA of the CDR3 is TGTGCCAGCAGCCCGACAGGGAGCAATGAGCAGTTCTTC. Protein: CASSPTGSNEQFF.